This paragraph reports one TCR beta chain. At the DNA level, this CDR3 is encoded by other sequences in the same sample as well. The V and J ends lost 2 bases and 7 bases respectively, with 10 bases between them. CDR1 and CDR2 from the germline V gene are SGDLS and YYNGEE. The CDR3 consists of 14 residues. The data belong to a study of shared clonotypes between healthy human individuals. Study-level background: A couple of female and three male donors aged 18 to 49 were enrolled.

Using immunoSEQ multiplex PCR, the repertoire was profiled, and TCRdb retains in-frame clones only, with some absent. The sample lists about 2.3 million clones, 92% occurring once. V and J are TRBV9 and TRBJ1-6; perhaps TRBD1 as D (6 bases). The sample comprised naive CD4+ T cells from PBMCs. Subset here: CD45RA+ positively selected. This clonotype was obtained from a man aged 18 to 30 in good health. Some clones in this sample may be carry-over from other donors' samples. CDR3 sequence: CASSVGQLNSPLHF. Written as DNA, the CDR3 is TGTGCCAGCAGCGTTGGACAGCTCAATTCACCCCTCCACTTT.